This TCR beta chain was documented in a study of blood T cell repertoires in COVID-19. CDR1 is SGHNT, CDR2 YYREEE, per germline (reference sequence). V gave up 3 bases and J gave up 2 bases, with 15 bases separating them. This CDR3 is 15 amino acids long. Per the original data handling: It was from reference gene primer amplification that nucleated cell counts were estimated. Generated by immunoSEQ multiplex PCR, the TCRdb table keeps only in-frame clones and is missing some. V and J calls and clone size are as listed in that table; D and trimming were resolved from the DNA. The sample has around 9,900 clones, around 78% seen once; the top ten hold roughly 34%.

Sequenced: peripheral blood. The gene calls are TRBV5-4 and TRBJ2-7, with D maybe TRBD1 (6 bases). This clonotype was sampled from a human donor in a cohort sampled during active COVID-19. The CDR3 protein is CASSSPRDMAYEQYF. CDR3 nucleotide sequence: TGTGCCAGCAGCTCCCCTAGGGACATGGCCTACGAGCAGTACTTC.